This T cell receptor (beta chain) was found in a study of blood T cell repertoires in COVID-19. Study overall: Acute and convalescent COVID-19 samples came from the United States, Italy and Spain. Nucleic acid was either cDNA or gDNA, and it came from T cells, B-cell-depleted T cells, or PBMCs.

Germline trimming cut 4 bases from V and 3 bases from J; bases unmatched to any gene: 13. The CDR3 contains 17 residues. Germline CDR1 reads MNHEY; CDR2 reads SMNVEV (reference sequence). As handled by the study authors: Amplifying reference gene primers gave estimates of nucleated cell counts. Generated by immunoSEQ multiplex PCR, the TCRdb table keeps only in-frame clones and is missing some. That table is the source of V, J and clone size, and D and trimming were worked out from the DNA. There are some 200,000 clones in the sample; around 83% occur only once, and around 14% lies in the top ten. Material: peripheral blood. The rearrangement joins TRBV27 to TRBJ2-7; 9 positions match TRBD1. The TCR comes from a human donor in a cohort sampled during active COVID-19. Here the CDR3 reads CASSSPSGTGIFYEQYF. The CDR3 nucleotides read TGTGCCAGCAGTTCCCCCTCCGGGACAGGGATATTCTACGAGCAGTACTTC.